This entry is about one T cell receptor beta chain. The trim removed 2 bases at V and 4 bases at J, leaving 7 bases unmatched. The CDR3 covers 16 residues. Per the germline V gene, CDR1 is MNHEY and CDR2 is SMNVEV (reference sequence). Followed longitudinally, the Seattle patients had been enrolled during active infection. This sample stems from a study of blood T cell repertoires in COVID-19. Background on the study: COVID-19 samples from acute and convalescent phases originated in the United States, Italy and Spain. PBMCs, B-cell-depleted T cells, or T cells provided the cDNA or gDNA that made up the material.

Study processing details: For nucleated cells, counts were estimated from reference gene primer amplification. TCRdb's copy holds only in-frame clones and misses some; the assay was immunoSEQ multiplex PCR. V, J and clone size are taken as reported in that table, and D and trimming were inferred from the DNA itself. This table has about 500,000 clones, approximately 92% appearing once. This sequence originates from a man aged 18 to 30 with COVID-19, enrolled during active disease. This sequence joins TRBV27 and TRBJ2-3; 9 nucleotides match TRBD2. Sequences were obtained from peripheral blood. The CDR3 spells CASSLGTSSLPDTQYF. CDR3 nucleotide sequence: TGTGCCAGCAGTTTAGGGACTAGCTCCCTGCCAGATACGCAGTATTTT.